What follows is one TCR beta chain and its context. The clone's antigen remains unknown. Base qualities are not recorded, but no much larger clone differs from it by a single base. This specimen comes from a study of T cell changes during pregnancy in multiple sclerosis (dated by TCRdb to between 2018 and 2021). In the study overall: In women with multiple sclerosis, the researchers looked at how the T cell repertoire shifted as pregnancy progressed.

Library method: the immunoSEQ multiplex PCR assay. TCRdb's version of the immuneACCESS table is confined to in-frame rearrangements and falls short of the full clone set. An unresolved V gene accounts for under half of the shortfall where checked; the remainder is of unknown origin. This sample comprises about 67,000 clones, around 90% of them detected only once. The top ten constitute roughly 2% of the sample. Trimming accounts for 7 bases at V and 3 bases at J, while the number of junction bases matched to no gene is 6. Sequences MDHEN (CDR1) and SYDVKM (CDR2) are obtained from the germline V gene. The CDR3 holds 14 amino acids from the cysteine to the phenylalanine. The kept DNA is CDR3 alone, 42 bases in frame from the first base.

The material was peripheral blood, obtained in the first trimester of pregnancy. The sequence joins TRBV28 to TRBJ2-5; the junction holds 9 bases that match TRBD2. This clonotype was sampled from a female donor with multiple sclerosis, enrolled in a pregnancy study. The DNA sequence is given as TGTGCCAGCACGGCTAGCGGGATTAAAGAGACCCAGTACTTC. Its protein reads: CASTASGIKETQYF.